This entry concerns a single T cell receptor (beta chain). The target antigen is unknown. The RNA, roughly 0.45 to 1 ug, was put through reverse transcription using random hexamers. It was immunoSEQ multiplex PCR that amplified TCR beta CDR3 across 54 Vbeta and 13 Jbeta. From the immunoSEQ multiplex PCR reads, TCRdb called clonotypes with MiXCR, one entry per CDR3 protein. The sample contains about 150,000 distinct CDR3 sequences, roughly 96% of which appear only once. Sequencing of TCR beta, carried out with a high-throughput approach, was applied to CD8+ and CD4+ T cells from the blood. TEMRA cells were FACS-enriched and CD8+ and CD4+ T cells negatively isolated. This sample is drawn from a study of CD8 T cells in Susac syndrome. CDR3 length: 16 amino acids. CDR1 SQVTM and CDR2 ANQGSEA come from the germline V gene. The V and J ends lost 2 bases and 2 bases, in that order; junction bases with no gene match: 6.

Findings and limits, study-wide: The study's TCR sequencing and HLA analysis drew on a certain number of individuals. That number was acknowledged as relatively small.

The clonotype was recovered from a human donor with multiple sclerosis. J is TRBJ2-3 and V is TRBV29-1; TRBD2 matches at 11 bases. The sequenced sample was CD8+ T cells from PBMCs. CDR3 sequence: CSVESPSGGYTDTQYF. Here the CDR3 DNA reads TGCAGCGTTGAATCCCCTAGCGGGGGGTACACAGATACGCAGTATTTT.